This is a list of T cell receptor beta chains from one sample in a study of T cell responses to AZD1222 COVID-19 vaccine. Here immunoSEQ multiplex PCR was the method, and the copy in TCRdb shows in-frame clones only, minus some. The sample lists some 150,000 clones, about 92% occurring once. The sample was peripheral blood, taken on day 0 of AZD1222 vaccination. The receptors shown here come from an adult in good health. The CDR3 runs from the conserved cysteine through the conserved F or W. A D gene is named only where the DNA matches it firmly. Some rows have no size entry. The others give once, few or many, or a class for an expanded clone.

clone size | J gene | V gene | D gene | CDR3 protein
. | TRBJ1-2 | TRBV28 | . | CASSLMRRKQGVSGYTF
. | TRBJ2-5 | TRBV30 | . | CAWSRDNQETQYF
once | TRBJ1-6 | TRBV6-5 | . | CASSWGNSPLHF
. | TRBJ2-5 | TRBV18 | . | CASSPPHRGGETQYF
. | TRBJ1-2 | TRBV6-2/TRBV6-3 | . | CASSRTIYGYTF
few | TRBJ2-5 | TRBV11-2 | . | CASSLDRGQAGQETQYF
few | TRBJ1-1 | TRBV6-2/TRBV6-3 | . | CASSYSSAEAFF
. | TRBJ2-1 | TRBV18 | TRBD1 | CASSSLTGVGNEQFF
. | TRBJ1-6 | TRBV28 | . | CASTLGSSLDSPLHF
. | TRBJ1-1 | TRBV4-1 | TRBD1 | CASSATGTSGAFF
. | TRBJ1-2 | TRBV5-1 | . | CASSYDSKYGYTF
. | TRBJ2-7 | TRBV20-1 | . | CSASRRRNYEQYF
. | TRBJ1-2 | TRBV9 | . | CASSAGRGSKGVYGYTF
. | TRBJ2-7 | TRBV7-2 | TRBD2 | CASSDGTSGGDEQYF
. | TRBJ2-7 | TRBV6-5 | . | CASSYRVSYEQYF
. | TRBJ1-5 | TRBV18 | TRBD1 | CASSPGTGGMNQPQHF
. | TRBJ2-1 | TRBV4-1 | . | CASSQVGGPSDEQFF
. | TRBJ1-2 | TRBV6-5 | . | CASKRTEQRGYTF
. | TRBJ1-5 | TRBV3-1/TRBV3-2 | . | CASSQAKPGMLGTWLGNQPQHF
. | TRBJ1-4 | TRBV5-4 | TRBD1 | CASSLDQGAANEKLFF
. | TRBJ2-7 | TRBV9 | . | CASSPNLLGGTAYEQYF
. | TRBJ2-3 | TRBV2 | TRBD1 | CASSINRGRVTDTQYF
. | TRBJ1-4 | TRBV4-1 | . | CASSQRNWFSGEKLFF
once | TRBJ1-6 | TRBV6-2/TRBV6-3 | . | CASSHAGKGTNSPLHF
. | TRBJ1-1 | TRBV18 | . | CASSPRRGAEAFF
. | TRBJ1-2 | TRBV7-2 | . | CASSLPPGGPGAGYTF
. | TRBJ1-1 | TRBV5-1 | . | CASSLVTGAEAFF
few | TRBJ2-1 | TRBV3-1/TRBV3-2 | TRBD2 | CASSQLAASPYNEQFF
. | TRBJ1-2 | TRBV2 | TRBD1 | CASSDRTGNYGYTF
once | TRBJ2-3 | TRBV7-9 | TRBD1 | CASSLAQGVDTQYF
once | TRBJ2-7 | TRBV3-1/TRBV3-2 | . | CASSQGSPREQYF
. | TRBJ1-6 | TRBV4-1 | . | CASSQDFLGDSPLHF